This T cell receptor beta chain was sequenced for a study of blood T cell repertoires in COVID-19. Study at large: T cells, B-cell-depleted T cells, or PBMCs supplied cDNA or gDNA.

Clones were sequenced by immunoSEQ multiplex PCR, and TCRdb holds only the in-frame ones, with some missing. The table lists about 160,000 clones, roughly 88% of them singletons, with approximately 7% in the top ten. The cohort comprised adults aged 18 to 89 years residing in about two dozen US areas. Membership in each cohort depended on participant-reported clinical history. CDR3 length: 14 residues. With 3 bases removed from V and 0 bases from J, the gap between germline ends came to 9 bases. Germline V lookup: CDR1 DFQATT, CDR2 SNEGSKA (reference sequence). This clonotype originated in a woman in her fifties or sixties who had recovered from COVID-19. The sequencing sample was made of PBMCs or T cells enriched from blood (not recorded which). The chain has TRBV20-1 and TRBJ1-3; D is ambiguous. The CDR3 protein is CSASRGGSGNTIYF. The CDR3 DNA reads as TGCAGTGCTAGTCGGGGTGGCTCTGGAAACACCATATATTTT.